This entry concerns a single TCR beta chain. This sample is drawn from a study of blood T cell repertoires in COVID-19. Overall study context: There were acute and convalescent COVID-19 samples, and they came from the United States, Italy and Spain. In each case, the material was cDNA or gDNA derived from T cells, B-cell-depleted T cells, or PBMCs.

V was shortened by 2 bases and J by 6 bases, with 8 bases between the two germline ends. The CDR3 sequence is 13 residues long. CDR1 and CDR2 (germline): MDHEN, SYDVKM. As processed by the authors: Amplification from reference gene primers served as the basis for estimated nucleated cell counts. Produced via immunoSEQ multiplex PCR; TCRdb's table is partial and in-frame only. The V and J calls and clone size were taken over from that table, and D and trimming were inferred from the DNA. Found here are about 230,000 clones, 83% of them singletons; the top ten hold 7.4%. Sequenced input: peripheral blood. V usage is TRBV28 and J usage is TRBJ1-5; D is unresolved. The TCR sequence derives from a woman aged 45 to 65 with acute or convalescent COVID-19. The CDR3 is CASSLLRVQPQHF. CDR3 bases: TGTGCCAGCAGTTTACTGCGTGTTCAGCCCCAGCATTTT.